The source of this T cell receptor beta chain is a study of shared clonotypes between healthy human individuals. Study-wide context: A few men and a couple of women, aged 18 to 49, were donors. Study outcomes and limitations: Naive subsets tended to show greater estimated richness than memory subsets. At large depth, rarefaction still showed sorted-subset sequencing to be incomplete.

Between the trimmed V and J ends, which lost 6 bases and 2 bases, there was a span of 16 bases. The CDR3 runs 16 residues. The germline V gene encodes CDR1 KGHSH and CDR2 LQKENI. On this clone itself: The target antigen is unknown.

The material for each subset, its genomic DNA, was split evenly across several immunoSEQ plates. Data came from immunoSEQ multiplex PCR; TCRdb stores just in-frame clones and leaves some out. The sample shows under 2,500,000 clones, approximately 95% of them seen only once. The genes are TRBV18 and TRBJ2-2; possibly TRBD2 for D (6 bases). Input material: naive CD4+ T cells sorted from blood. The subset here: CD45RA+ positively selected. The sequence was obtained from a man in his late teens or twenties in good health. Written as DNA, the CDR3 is TGTGCCAGCTCCCCCCGGAATAGCGGAAACACCGGGGAGCTGTTTTTT. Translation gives CASSPRNSGNTGELFF.